Following are 32 T cell receptor beta chains from one sample sequenced in a study of early stage breast cancer tumors. The repertoire was sequenced with immunoSEQ multiplex PCR; TCRdb's copy has only in-frame clones and lacks some. The sample consists of some 30,000 clones, just under 85% of them appearing once. Specimen: blood. The receptor source for this set is a person between 50 and 60 years old with breast cancer.

The rearrangement joins TRBV7-9 to TRBJ2-2; 8 nucleotides align to TRBD1. CDR3 length: 15 amino acids. Germline V gene data show CDR1 as SEHNR and CDR2 as FQNEAQ (reference sequence). With 5 bases clipped from V and 2 bases from J, the junction kept 4 bases outside the gene matches. Written as DNA, the CDR3 is TGTGCCAGCAGCCCCGGGACAGGAAACACCGGGGAGCTGTTTTTT. Its protein product is CASSPGTGNTGELFF.

V and J are TRBV2 and TRBJ2-3; 10 positions agree with TRBD2. The CDR3 covers 15 residues. Germline V CDR1 and CDR2: SNHLY, FYNNEI. After removal of 6 bases from V and 0 bases from J, the junction contained 3 bases not matched to a gene. The CDR3 DNA reads TGTGCCAGCAGAGTAGCGGGGGGAAGCACAGATACGCAGTATTTT. As protein: CASRVAGGSTDTQYF.

The chain has TRBV7-8 and TRBJ1-1; 7 nucleotides agree with TRBD1. The CDR3 is 15 amino acids. Looked up from germline, CDR1 is SGHVS and CDR2 is FQNEAQ. V lost 5 bases to trimming and J lost 4 bases; unmatched junction nucleotides: 10. CDR3 residues: CASSLGTAGATEAFF. CDR3 bases: TGTGCCAGCAGCCTCGGGACAGCCGGGGCCACTGAAGCTTTCTTT.

V usage is TRBV2 and J usage is TRBJ2-5; 7 bases fit TRBD2. The CDR3 is 13 amino acids. Germline V lookup: CDR1 SNHLY, CDR2 FYNNEI. The junction had 2 bases not matched to a gene; V was cut back by 4 bases and J by 3 bases. The CDR3 bases are TGTGCCAGCAGTGGCGGGACTAAAGAGACCCAGTACTTC. It translates to CASSGGTKETQYF.

The chain is built from TRBV6-5 and TRBJ2-5, with 8 bases identical to TRBD1. With the DNA end fitting TRBJ2-7 better, the J assignment may be wrong. This CDR3 comprises 13 residues. Germline V gene lookup returns CDR1 MNHEY and CDR2 SVGAGI. This chain's CDR3 is CASKQGAAYEQYF. Written as DNA, the CDR3 is TGTGCCAGCAAGCAGGGGGCCGCCTACGAGCAGTACTTC.

This clone came up a few times. The rearrangement links TRBV5-4 to TRBJ1-5; TRBD1 matches 7 bases. J was trimmed by 3 bases and V by 4 bases; bases with no gene match: 4. The CDR3 covers 14 residues. Germline V gene sequence: CDR1 SGHNT, CDR2 YYREEE (reference sequence). CDR3 residues: CASSQGQDNQPQHF. The DNA of the CDR3 is TGTGCCAGCAGCCAAGGACAGGACAATCAGCCCCAGCATTTT.

The V and J genes are TRBV19 and TRBJ2-5, with 8 bases aligning to TRBD1. Germline assignment: CDR1 LNHDA and CDR2 SQIVND (reference sequence). V was pared by 6 bases and J by 1 base, with 4 bases of the junction left unmatched. The CDR3 loop spans 14 amino acids. Here the CDR3 DNA reads TGTGCCAGTAGCCGGACAGGGACCCAAGAGACCCAGTACTTC. Protein product: CASSRTGTQETQYF.

This clone was recorded a few times. The chain combines TRBV5-1 with TRBJ1-1; D gene ambiguous. Germline loops: CDR1 SGHRS, CDR2 YFSETQ. Trimming removed 6 bases at V and 1 base at J, with 10 bases between. This CDR3 is 13 amino acids long. The CDR3 protein is CASTQTGNTEAFF. CDR3 DNA: TGCGCCAGCACCCAGACTGGGAACACTGAAGCTTTCTTT.

The chain employs TRBV5-4 and TRBJ1-1; unclear D gene. CDR1 is SGHNT, CDR2 YYREEE, per germline (reference sequence). Between the trimmed V and J ends, which lost 1 base and 5 bases, there was a span of 12 bases. This CDR3 is 14 amino acids long. CDR3 sequence reads: CASSLSPLGTEAFF. The DNA for the CDR3 is TGTGCCAGCAGCTTGTCCCCTCTGGGGACTGAAGCTTTCTTT. Variable domain in full (rest from reference TRBV5-4 and TRBJ1-1): ETGVTQSPTHLIKTRGQQVTLRCSSQSGHNTVSWYQQALGQGPQFIFQYYREEENGRGNFPPRFSGLQFPNYSSELNVNALELDDSALYLCASSLSPLGTEAFFGQGTRLTVV.

The chain combines TRBV2 with TRBJ2-7; possibly TRBD2 for D (5 bases). This CDR3 contains 11 residues. CDR1 and CDR2 from the germline V gene are SNHLY and FYNNEI. The V gene lost 6 bases and the J gene lost 3 bases, with 6 bases spanning the gap. CDR3: CASSRGYEQYF. For the CDR3, the DNA is TGTGCCAGCAGCCGGGGCTACGAGCAGTACTTC.

CDR3 region: CASRRTSGKVEQFF. The CDR3 DNA reads TGTGCCAGCAGACGGACTAGCGGGAAGGTTGAGCAGTTCTTC. The chain uses TRBV6-6 and TRBJ2-1; 12 nucleotides line up with TRBD2. Germline lookup yields CDR1 MNHNY and CDR2 SVGAGI (reference sequence). This CDR3 is built from 14 residues. The ends lost 6 bases at V and 9 bases at J; junction bases unmatched: 6.

This chain links TRBV4-2 with TRBJ2-7, with 10 bases that match TRBD2. The V gene end was trimmed by 0 bases and the J gene end by 1 base; junction bases not matched to a gene: 3. Germline CDR1 LGHNA, CDR2 YNFKEQ. The CDR3 covers 16 residues. The CDR3 reads CASSQDLTSGSYEQYF. CDR3 DNA: TGTGCCAGCAGCCAAGACTTGACTAGCGGGTCCTACGAGCAGTACTTC.

CDR3 nucleotides: TGTGCCAGTAGTCCCGGGACTAGCGAGTACCAAGAGACCCAGTACTTC. Amino acid sequence: CASSPGTSEYQETQYF. The chain combines TRBV19 with TRBJ2-5; 10 bases fit TRBD2. V shed 5 bases, J shed 0 bases, and the junction held 6 bases outside the gene matches. CDR1 and CDR2 from the germline V gene are LNHDA and SQIVND (reference sequence). The CDR3 extends over 16 amino acids.

This clone has just a few counts. The chain joins TRBV27 to TRBJ2-2, with unresolved D. The CDR3 is made up of 13 amino acids. Per germline, CDR1 MNHEY and CDR2 SMNVEV (reference sequence). V lost 0 bases and J lost 9, with 8 bases in between. CDR3 coding DNA: TGTGCCAGCAGTTTATCGGAGAACCGGGAGCTGTTTTTT. Translated: CASSLSENRELFF.

This clone was detected only once. V gene TRBV28 combines with J gene TRBJ1-3; the match to TRBD1 covers 9 bases. J lost 4 bases, V lost 5 bases, and 6 bases had no gene match. Germline CDR1 MDHEN, CDR2 SYDVKM. This CDR3 spans 15 amino acids. CDR3: CASSLTGGRGNTIYF. In DNA form, the CDR3 reads TGTGCCAGCAGTCTCACAGGGGGCCGAGGAAACACCATATATTTT.

This clone has just a few counts. The chain combines TRBV12-5 with TRBJ2-2; D is uncertain. In germline, CDR1 is LGHNT, CDR2 FRNRAP. V lost 5 bases, J lost 1 base, and 8 bases lay in between. CDR3 size: 14 residues. CDR3: CASGPSLNTGELFF. The CDR3 nucleotides read TGTGCTAGTGGTCCGTCATTGAACACCGGGGAGCTGTTTTTT.

V usage is TRBV28 and J usage is TRBJ1-4, with no clear D. This CDR3 spans 14 amino acids. V lost 3 bases, J lost 3 bases, and 8 bases lay in between. From germline, CDR1 is MDHEN and CDR2 SYDVKM. The CDR3 loop reads CASSFRAPNEKLFF. The CDR3 DNA sequence: TGTGCCAGCAGTTTCCGAGCGCCTAATGAAAAACTGTTTTTT.

The V call is TRBV7-2, the J call TRBJ1-1; D gene uncertain. The CDR3 loop spans 13 amino acids. V gave up 0 bases and J gave up 5 bases, with 7 bases separating them. The germline CDR1 and CDR2 sequences are SGHTA and FQGNSA. As DNA, the CDR3 is TGTGCCAGCAGCTTAGCGCCGGGGACTGAAGCTTTCTTT. It codes for CASSLAPGTEAFF.

The rearrangement joins TRBV18 to TRBJ2-1, with 7 bases that match TRBD1. The germline V gene encodes CDR1 KGHSH and CDR2 LQKENI. Losses at the gene ends were 4 bases for V and 6 bases for J; bases not matched to a gene: 6. CDR3 length equals 14 residues. Here the CDR3 reads CASSLDRVSNEQFF. The CDR3 nucleotides read TGTGCCAGCTCACTCGACAGGGTGAGCAATGAGCAGTTCTTC.

V and J are TRBV11-3 and TRBJ2-2; D is ambiguous. The V gene's germline CDR1 is SGHNT and CDR2 YENEEA. The CDR3 runs to 13 residues. The germline V and J ends were trimmed by 4 bases and 2 bases, with 5 bases remaining between them. The DNA of the CDR3 is TGTGCCAGCAGCTCGGATAACACCGGGGAGCTGTTTTTT. It encodes CASSSDNTGELFF.

The chain links TRBV18 to TRBJ1-6; D perhaps matches TRBD1 (6 bases). V lost 3 bases and J 10 bases, leaving 22 bases between the germline ends. CDR1 and CDR2 from the germline V gene are KGHSH and LQKENI. This CDR3 region has 17 residues. CDR3 residues: CASSPLELTGSHSPLHF. CDR3 bases: TGTGCCAGCTCACCCCTGGAGTTAACAGGGAGCCACTCACCCCTCCACTTT.

This clone occurred a few times. This sample includes further DNA sequences coding for the same CDR3. DNA of the CDR3: TGCGCCAGCAGCTTGGGGACATCCAATGAGCAGTTCTTC. The encoded protein is CASSLGTSNEQFF. The chain has TRBV5-1 and TRBJ2-1, with D tentatively TRBD1 (5 bases). CDR1 and CDR2 from the germline V gene are SGHRS and YFSETQ. Trimming stripped 0 bases from V and 6 bases from J, with 7 bases between. The CDR3 spans 13 residues.

The chain is built from TRBV10-3 and TRBJ2-3, with 14 bases identical to TRBD2. Germline-derived CDR1 and CDR2 are ENHRY and SYGVKD. V lost 6 bases to trimming and J lost 4 bases; unmatched junction nucleotides: 12. The length of the CDR3 is 18 residues. The CDR3 bases are TGTGCCATCAGAACCGGGACTAGCGGGAGACTTGGAGCAGATACGCAGTATTTT. Its translation is CAIRTGTSGRLGADTQYF.

The chain carries TRBV9 and TRBJ1-1, with TRBD1 as a possible D gene (5 bases). V lost 3 bases, J lost 2 bases, and 8 bases lay in between. The CDR3 is 13 residues long. Germline lookup yields CDR1 SGDLS and CDR2 YYNGEE. CDR3 in DNA: TGTGCCAGCAGCGAAGACAGCAACACTGAAGCTTTCTTT. Translation gives CASSEDSNTEAFF.

This chain joins TRBV28 and TRBJ1-1; a weak D match, TRBD1 (6 bases). The CDR3 runs to 14 residues. Germline loops: CDR1 MDHEN, CDR2 SYDVKM. The V end lost 3 bases, the J end lost 3 bases, and 11 bases lay between the germline ends. The CDR3 spells CASSFRGFDTEAFF. DNA of the CDR3: TGTGCCAGCAGTTTTAGGGGGTTTGACACTGAAGCTTTCTTT.

The rearrangement uses TRBV6-6 and TRBJ2-7, with D hard to call. CDR1 is MNHNY and CDR2 is SVGAGI in the germline V gene (reference sequence). The V end was cut by 8 bases, the J end by 6 bases, with 17 bases between. This CDR3 contains 13 residues. DNA for the CDR3: TGTGCCAGCGGACGTCCGCAAACCCGCGAGCAGTACTTC. Protein sequence: CASGRPQTREQYF.

This clone was seen a handful of times. This CDR3 reads CASSPHAGTTSTDTQYF. CDR3 nucleotides: TGTGCCAGCTCACCACATGCAGGGACGACTAGCACAGATACGCAGTATTTT. The chain combines TRBV18 with TRBJ2-3; D is possibly TRBD1 or TRBD2 (5 bases each). CDR3 size: 17 residues. Germline values: CDR1 KGHSH, CDR2 LQKENI. The germline V and J ends were trimmed by 1 base and 0 bases, with 14 bases remaining between them. Combining the CDR3 with reference TRBV18 and TRBJ2-3 gives the whole variable domain NAGVMQNPRHLVRRRGQEARLRCSPMKGHSHVYWYRQLPEEGLKFMVYLQKENIIDESGMPKERFSAEFPKEGPSILRIQQVVRGDSAAYFCASSPHAGTTSTDTQYFGPGTRLTVL.

The rearrangement joins TRBV28 to TRBJ1-2; D may be TRBD1 (6 bases). Trimming took off 6 bases at V and 2 bases at J, with 13 bases between the two ends. The CDR3 consists of 14 residues. Germline CDR1 is MDHEN and CDR2 is SYDVKM. CDR3 nucleotides: TGTGCCAGCAGAGACCCGGACAGAAACTATGGCTACACCTTC. Protein: CASRDPDRNYGYTF.

DNA of the CDR3: TGTGCCAGCAGTGCCGCAGGGGGTGAAAAACTGTTTTTT. It is translated as CASSAAGGEKLFF. The chain links TRBV2 to TRBJ1-4, with TRBD1 identical over 7 bases. This CDR3 has 13 residues. Germline V lookup: CDR1 SNHLY, CDR2 FYNNEI. V lost 4 bases and J lost 7; bases outside the gene matches: 3.

The J gene is TRBJ1-5, the V gene TRBV5-1, with 7 bases that match TRBD1. CDR1 is SGHRS and CDR2 is YFSETQ in the germline V gene. CDR3 length: 16 residues. With V trimmed by 4 bases and J by 4 bases, 11 bases remained unmatched. As DNA, the CDR3 is TGCGCCAGCAGCCCCGGAGGTGGGGGACAGAATCAGCCCCAGCATTTT. Its protein is CASSPGGGGQNQPQHF.

This clone showed up just once. The chain employs TRBV5-1 and TRBJ2-1, with a weak D call TRBD2 (6 bases). The CDR3 runs to 12 residues. Trimming pared 0 bases from V and 11 bases from J, leaving 9 bases between. Germline V gene lookup returns CDR1 SGHRS and CDR2 YFSETQ. The CDR3 is CASSLAGGKQFF. Written as DNA, the CDR3 is TGCGCCAGCAGCTTGGCCGGGGGAAAGCAGTTCTTC.

This chain joins TRBV27 and TRBJ2-3; no reliable D call. V was cut by 0 bases and J by 5 bases, with 6 bases left in between. The CDR3 is 13 residues long. Per germline, CDR1 MNHEY and CDR2 SMNVEV (reference sequence). CDR3 loop: CASSLSEVDTQYF. CDR3 nucleotides: TGTGCCAGCAGTTTATCCGAGGTAGATACGCAGTATTTT.